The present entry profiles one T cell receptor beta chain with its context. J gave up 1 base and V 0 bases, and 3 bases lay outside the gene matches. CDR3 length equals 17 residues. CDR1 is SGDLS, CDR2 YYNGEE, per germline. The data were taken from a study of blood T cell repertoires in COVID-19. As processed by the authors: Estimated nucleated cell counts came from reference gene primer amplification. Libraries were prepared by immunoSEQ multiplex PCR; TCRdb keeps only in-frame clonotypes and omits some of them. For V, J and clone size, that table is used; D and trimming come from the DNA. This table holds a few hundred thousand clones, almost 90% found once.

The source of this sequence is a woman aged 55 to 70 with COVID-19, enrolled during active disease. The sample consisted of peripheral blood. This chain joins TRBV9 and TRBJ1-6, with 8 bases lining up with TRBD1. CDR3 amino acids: CASSVGNRGSYNSPLHF. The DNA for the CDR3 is TGTGCCAGCAGCGTAGGGAACAGGGGGTCCTATAATTCACCCCTCCACTTT.